What follows are 8 T cell receptor beta chains derived from one specimen sequenced in a study of cytomegalovirus exposure and HLA in healthy donors. 60 Vbeta and 13 Jbeta primers were used in PCR. TCRdb keeps only in-frame clones here, not all; method: immunoSEQ multiplex PCR. The sample records some 170,000 clones, about 69% being singletons. Sequencing was carried out using PBMCs. All receptors come from a human donor in good health.

This sequence joins TRBV12-5 and TRBJ2-1; 7 bases match TRBD2. CDR1 and CDR2 (germline): LGHNT, FRNRAP. This CDR3 has 15 amino acids. The trim removed 6 bases at V and 3 bases at J, leaving 8 bases unmatched. The CDR3 DNA is TGTGCTAGTGGCTTGTGGGGGGAGGGCTACAATGAGCAGTTCTTC. This sequence encodes CASGLWGEGYNEQFF.

V is TRBV19 and J is TRBJ2-2, with D uncertain. V dropped 8 bases and J dropped 7 bases, with 14 bases sitting between them. CDR3 size: 13 residues. CDR1 and CDR2 (germline): LNHDA, SQIVND (reference sequence). CDR3 DNA sequence: TGTGCCAGTGTGTGGGCGAACGGCGGGGAGCTGTTTTTT. Residues: CASVWANGGELFF.

V and J are TRBV10-3 and TRBJ2-3; TRBD2 matches at 9 bases. The V gene's germline CDR1 is ENHRY and CDR2 SYGVKD. The CDR3 has 20 amino acids. V dropped 4 bases and J dropped 1; count of bases not matched to a gene: 18. Here the CDR3 reads CAISAGGLAGTSSGTDTQYF. The CDR3 DNA reads TGTGCCATCAGTGCAGGGGGGCTAGCGGGGACCTCCAGTGGCACAGATACGCAGTATTTT.

V gene TRBV29-1 combines with J gene TRBJ2-7, with unresolved D. Germline CDR1 is SQVTM and CDR2 is ANQGSEA. The CDR3 has 13 amino acids. V gave up 1 base and J gave up 4 bases, with 11 bases separating them. In DNA, the CDR3 is TGCAGCGTTGAAGGCGCGAAGAGGTACGAGCAGTACTTC. It yields the protein CSVEGAKRYEQYF.

The J gene is TRBJ2-7, the V gene TRBV7-6; TRBD2 matches at 9 bases. V lost 1 base, J lost 1 base, and 11 bases stayed unmatched. The germline gives CDR1 SGHVS, CDR2 FNYEAQ. The CDR3 sequence is 18 residues long. The CDR3: CASSLGSGSSGGSYEQYF. CDR3 bases: TGTGCCAGCAGCTTAGGAAGTGGGAGTAGCGGGGGATCCTACGAGCAGTACTTC.

As concerns this clone: An end of the junction differs from the germline gene, which may be a read error. This chain uses TRBV7-7 with TRBJ2-1; the D gene is possibly TRBD2 (5 bases). CDR3 length: 15 residues. The germline V gene has CDR1 SSHAT and CDR2 FNYEAQ (reference sequence). The CDR3 bases are TGTGCTAGCAGCCCCCAAGGGAGCTCCTACAATGAGCAGTTCTTC. It codes for CASSPQGSSYNEQFF.

The rearrangement uses TRBV27 and TRBJ2-7; D is unresolved. V shed 8 bases and J shed 2 bases, with 7 bases lying between them. This CDR3 is 11 amino acids long. The germline CDR1 and CDR2 sequences are MNHEY and SMNVEV (reference sequence). The CDR3 DNA reads as TGTGCCAGCGGGCAGCCCTACGAGCAGTACTTC. It yields the protein CASGQPYEQYF.

This clone was detected only a few times. This chain links TRBV7-9 with TRBJ2-7; D is ambiguous. The CDR3 length is 11 residues. CDR1 and CDR2 from the germline V gene are SEHNR and FQNEAQ (reference sequence). Trimming removed 3 bases from V and 2 bases from J, with 2 bases in between. In nucleotides, the CDR3 is TGTGCCAGCAGCTTTACCTACGAGCAGTACTTC. This sequence encodes CASSFTYEQYF.